The 6 T cell receptor beta chains in this list originate from one sample, sequenced in a study of blood T cell repertoires in COVID-19 (TCRdb year 2020). Library preparation used the immunoSEQ multiplex PCR assay. This immuneACCESS table, as held by TCRdb, lists in-frame sequences with V and J called but not all clones. Of the missing ones, under half trace to an unresolved V gene in checked studies; the others have no known cause. The sample profile shows roughly 230,000 clones; around 84% of them were found once. The ten largest clones represent around 0.96% of the sample. The source material was peripheral blood. The receptors were gathered from a man aged 35 to 55 with acute or convalescent COVID-19.

With regard to this clone: Germline and junction disagree at one end, which may indicate a read error. V and J are TRBV29-1 and TRBJ2-1; TRBD1 agrees at 8 bases. From germline, CDR1 is SQVTM and CDR2 ANQGSEA. The CDR3 runs 17 residues. The CDR3 region has the DNA TGCAGCGTTGAGCAGACAGGGGTGGGTCAACTCTACGATGAGCAGTTCTTC. It yields the protein CSVEQTGVGQLYDEQFF.

This chain uses TRBV5-1 with TRBJ2-5, with 13 bases that match TRBD2. This CDR3 has 16 residues. CDR1 and CDR2 (germline): SGHRS, YFSETQ. J gave up 1 base and V 4 bases, and 4 bases lay outside the gene matches. CDR3 loop: CASSLGLAGIQETQYF. DNA of the CDR3: TGCGCCAGCAGCCTGGGACTAGCGGGGATCCAAGAGACCCAGTACTTC.

Notes on this clone: The sample contains more than one DNA sequence encoding this CDR3. The chain carries TRBV24-1 and TRBJ2-5, with 13 bases lining up with TRBD2. Germline V gene data show CDR1 as KGHDR and CDR2 as SFDVKD. This CDR3 has 16 residues. J gave up 3 bases and V 1 base, and 1 base lay outside the gene matches. For the CDR3, the DNA is TGTGCCACCAGTGATTTAGGACTAGCGGGGGAAGAGACCCAGTACTTC. As protein: CATSDLGLAGEETQYF.

The J gene is TRBJ1-2, the V gene TRBV4-1; D call uncertain. The length of the CDR3 is 15 residues. Germline CDR1 reads MGHRA; CDR2 reads YSYEKL. Trimming removed 0 bases at V and 4 bases at J, with 12 bases between. CDR3: CASSQDVGIFYGYTF. The CDR3 region has the DNA TGCGCCAGCAGCCAAGATGTCGGGATTTTCTATGGCTACACCTTC.

The genes are TRBV24-1 and TRBJ2-7, with TRBD1 matching over 7 bases. The CDR3 has 13 amino acids. Germline V gene data show CDR1 as KGHDR and CDR2 as SFDVKD. The V gene end was trimmed by 4 bases and the J gene end by 6 bases; junction bases not matched to a gene: 5. CDR3 sequence (DNA): TGTGCCACCAGTGACTTGAGGGGGCGCGAGCAGTACTTC. Protein: CATSDLRGREQYF.

This clone was seen only once. The V and J genes are TRBV2 and TRBJ1-2; D might be TRBD1 (5 bases). Trimming removed 3 bases at V and 3 bases at J, with 11 bases between. CDR1 is SNHLY and CDR2 is FYNNEI in the germline V gene. The CDR3 is 14 residues long. The CDR3 loop is CASSETAQYYGYTF. For the CDR3, the DNA is TGTGCCAGCAGTGAGACAGCCCAATACTATGGCTACACCTTC.